This T cell receptor (beta chain) is drawn from a study of cytomegalovirus exposure and HLA in healthy donors. The CDR3 has 17 residues. The germline V gene encodes CDR1 SEHNR and CDR2 FQNEAQ (reference sequence). With 1 base clipped from V and 4 bases from J, the junction kept 7 bases outside the gene matches. The PCR had 60 Vbeta and 13 Jbeta primers. The assay was immunoSEQ multiplex PCR, and TCRdb's table has in-frame clones only and misses some. The sample holds about 190,000 clones, about 80% seen once. Study conclusions and caveats: In vitro data verified a few CMV-associated chains as specific for CMV antigens. Some TCR beta chains (around 160 of them) were listed as cytomegalovirus-associated. Serostatus for CMV was the only available immune exposure information.

Worth noting for this clone: Its target is not known.

The sample taken for sequencing was PBMCs. The chain employs TRBV7-9 and TRBJ2-1, with TRBD2 matching over 10 bases. This TCR was sampled from a woman between 18 and 29 years old in good health and CMV-seropositive. CDR3 bases: TGTGCCAGCAGCTTAGGAATAGCGGGGGGCACATACAATGAGCAGTTCTTC. Its protein is CASSLGIAGGTYNEQFF.